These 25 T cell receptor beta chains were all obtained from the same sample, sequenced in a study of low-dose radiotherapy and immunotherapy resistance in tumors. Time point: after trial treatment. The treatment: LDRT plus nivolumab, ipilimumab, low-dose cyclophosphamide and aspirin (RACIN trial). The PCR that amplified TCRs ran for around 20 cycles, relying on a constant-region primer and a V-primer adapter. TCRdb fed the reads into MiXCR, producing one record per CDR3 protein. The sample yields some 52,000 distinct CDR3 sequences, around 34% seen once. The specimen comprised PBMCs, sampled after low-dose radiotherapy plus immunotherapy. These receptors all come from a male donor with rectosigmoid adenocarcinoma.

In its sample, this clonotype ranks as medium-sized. The CDR3 protein is CASSSGTGFFQPQHF. The DNA for the CDR3 is TGTGCCAGCAGCTCCGGGACAGGGTTCTTTCAGCCCCAGCATTTT. The chain has TRBV28 and TRBJ1-5; TRBD1 aligns across 9 bases. From germline, CDR1 is MDHEN and CDR2 SYDVKM. The CDR3 runs 15 residues. V lost 6 bases and J lost 6; bases outside the gene matches: 9.

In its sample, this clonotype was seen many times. CDR3 loop: CASNTIGGAGNQPQHF. CDR3 sequence (DNA): TGTGCCAGCAACACAATTGGGGGAGCGGGCAATCAGCCCCAGCATTTT. The chain is built from TRBV6-2 or TRBV6-3 and TRBJ1-5, with D possibly being TRBD1 (5 bases). Trimming removed 7 bases from V and 2 bases from J, with 18 bases in between. The germline V gene encodes CDR1 MNHEY and CDR2 SVGEGT. The CDR3 sequence is 16 residues long.

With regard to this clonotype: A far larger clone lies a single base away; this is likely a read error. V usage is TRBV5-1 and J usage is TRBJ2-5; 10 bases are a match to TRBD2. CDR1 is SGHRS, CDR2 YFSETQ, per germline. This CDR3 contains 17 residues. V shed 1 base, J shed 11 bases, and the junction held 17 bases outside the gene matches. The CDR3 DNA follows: TGCGCCAGCAGCTTGCCCCCTCTAGCGGGAGCCTACAATGAGCAGTACTTC. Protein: CASSLPPLAGAYNEQYF.

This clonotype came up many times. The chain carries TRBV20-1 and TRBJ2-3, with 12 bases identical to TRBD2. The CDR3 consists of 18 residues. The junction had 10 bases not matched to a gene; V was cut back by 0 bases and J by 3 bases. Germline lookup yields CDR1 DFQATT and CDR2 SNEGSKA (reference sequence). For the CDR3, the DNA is TGCAGTGCTAGAGATCCTAGCGGGGGGGCCTCCGGGACAGATACGCAGTATTTT. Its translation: CSARDPSGGASGTDTQYF.

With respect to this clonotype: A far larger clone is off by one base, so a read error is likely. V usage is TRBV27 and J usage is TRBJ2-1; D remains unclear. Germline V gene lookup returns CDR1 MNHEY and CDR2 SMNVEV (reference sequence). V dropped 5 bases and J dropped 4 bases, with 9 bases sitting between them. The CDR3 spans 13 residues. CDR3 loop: CASSDTGYNEQFF. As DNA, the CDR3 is TGTGCCAGCAGTGACACGGGTTACAATGAGCAGTTCTTC.

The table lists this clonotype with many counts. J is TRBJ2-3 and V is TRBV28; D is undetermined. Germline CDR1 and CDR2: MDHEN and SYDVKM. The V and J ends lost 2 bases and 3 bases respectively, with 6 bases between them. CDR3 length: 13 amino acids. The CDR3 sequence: CASSLMATDTQYF. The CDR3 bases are TGTGCCAGCAGTTTAATGGCGACAGATACGCAGTATTTT.

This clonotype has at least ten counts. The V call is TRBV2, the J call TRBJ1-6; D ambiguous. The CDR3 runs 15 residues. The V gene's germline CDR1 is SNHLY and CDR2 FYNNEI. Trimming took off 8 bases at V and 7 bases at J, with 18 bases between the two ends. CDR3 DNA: TGTGCCAGCCAGCAGTTGGCGCGGAGGAATTCACCCCTCCACTTT. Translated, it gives CASQQLARRNSPLHF.

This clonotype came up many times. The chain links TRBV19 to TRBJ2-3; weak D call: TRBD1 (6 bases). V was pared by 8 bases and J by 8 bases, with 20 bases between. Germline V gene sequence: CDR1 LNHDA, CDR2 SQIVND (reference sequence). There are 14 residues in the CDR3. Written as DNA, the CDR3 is TGTGCCAGTGAGGACAGTGTAAGAATCGGTACGCAGTATTTT. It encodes CASEDSVRIGTQYF.

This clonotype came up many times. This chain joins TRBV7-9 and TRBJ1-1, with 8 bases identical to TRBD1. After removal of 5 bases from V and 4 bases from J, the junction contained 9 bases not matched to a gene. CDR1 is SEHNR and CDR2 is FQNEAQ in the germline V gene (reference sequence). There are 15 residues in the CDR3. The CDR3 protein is CASSPNTGGSTEAFF. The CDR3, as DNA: TGTGCCAGCAGCCCTAACACAGGGGGGAGCACTGAAGCTTTCTTT.

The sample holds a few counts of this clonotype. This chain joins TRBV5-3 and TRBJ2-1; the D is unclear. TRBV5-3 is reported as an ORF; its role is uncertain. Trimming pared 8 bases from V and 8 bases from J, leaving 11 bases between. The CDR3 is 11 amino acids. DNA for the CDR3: TGTGCCAGCACCCTTTACGATGAGCAGTTCTTC. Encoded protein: CASTLYDEQFF.

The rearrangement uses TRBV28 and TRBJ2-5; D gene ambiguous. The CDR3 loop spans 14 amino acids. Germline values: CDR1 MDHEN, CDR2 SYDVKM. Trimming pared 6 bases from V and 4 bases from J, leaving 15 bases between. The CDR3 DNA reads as TGTGCCAGCAGGGGGTCGGTAGTTCGAGAGACCCAGTACTTC. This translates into CASRGSVVRETQYF.

The CDR3 protein is CASSLSAAAGGPGTQYF. The CDR3 DNA sequence: TGTGCCAGCAGCCTTTCCGCGGCAGCGGGGGGGCCTGGGACCCAGTACTTC. The chain joins TRBV4-2 to TRBJ2-5; 10 bases are a match to TRBD2. CDR1 is LGHNA, CDR2 YNFKEQ, per germline. The CDR3 sequence is 17 residues long. Trimming cost V 4 bases and J 7 bases; bases outside gene matches: 15.

CDR3 protein: CASSLPEMYQETQYF. In DNA, the CDR3 is TGTGCCAGCAGTTTACCGGAAATGTACCAAGAGACCCAGTACTTC. The V gene is TRBV27, the J gene TRBJ2-5; D gene ambiguous. This CDR3 comprises 15 residues. The V end lost 2 bases, the J end lost 0 bases, and 10 bases lay between the germline ends. Germline CDR1 and CDR2: MNHEY and SMNVEV (reference sequence).

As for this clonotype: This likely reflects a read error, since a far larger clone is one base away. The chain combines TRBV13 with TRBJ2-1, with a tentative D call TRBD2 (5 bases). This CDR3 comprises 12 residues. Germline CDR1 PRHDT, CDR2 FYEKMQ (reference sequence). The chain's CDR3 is CVSSGKPDEQFF. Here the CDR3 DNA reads TGTGTCAGCAGCGGCAAGCCAGATGAGCAGTTCTTC.

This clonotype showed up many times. The CDR3 sequence is CASSVQFGVNEQFF. Written as DNA, the CDR3 is TGTGCCAGCAGTGTACAGTTTGGGGTCAATGAGCAGTTCTTC. This chain uses TRBV6-4 with TRBJ2-1; D remains ambiguous. The length of the CDR3 is 14 residues. The V and J ends lost 4 bases and 6 bases respectively, with 13 bases between them. Germline V CDR1 and CDR2: MRHNA, SNTAGT.

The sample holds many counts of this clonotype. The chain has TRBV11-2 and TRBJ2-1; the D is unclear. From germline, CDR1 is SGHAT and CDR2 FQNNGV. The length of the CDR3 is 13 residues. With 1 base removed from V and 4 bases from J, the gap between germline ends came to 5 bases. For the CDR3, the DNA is TGTGCCAGCAGCTTAGCCCAGTACAATGAGCAGTTCTTC. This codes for CASSLAQYNEQFF.

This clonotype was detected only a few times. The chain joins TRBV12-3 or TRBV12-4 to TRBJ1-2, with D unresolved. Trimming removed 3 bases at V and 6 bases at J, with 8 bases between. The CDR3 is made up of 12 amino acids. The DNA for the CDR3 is TGTGCCAGCAGTTTTGGGAGGGATGGCTACACCTTC. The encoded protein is CASSFGRDGYTF.

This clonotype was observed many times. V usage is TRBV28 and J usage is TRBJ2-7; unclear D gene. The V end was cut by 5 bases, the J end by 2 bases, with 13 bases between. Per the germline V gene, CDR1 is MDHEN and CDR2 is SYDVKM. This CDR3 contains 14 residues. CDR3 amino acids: CASSDTALTYEQYF. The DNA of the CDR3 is TGTGCCAGCAGTGATACAGCATTGACCTACGAGCAGTACTTC.

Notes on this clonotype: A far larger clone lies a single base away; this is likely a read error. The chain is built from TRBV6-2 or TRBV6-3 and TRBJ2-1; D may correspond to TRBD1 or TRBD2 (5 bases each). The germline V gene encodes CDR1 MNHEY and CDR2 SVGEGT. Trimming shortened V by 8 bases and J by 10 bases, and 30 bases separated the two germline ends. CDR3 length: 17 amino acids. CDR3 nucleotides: TGTGCCAGCCTTCGGGACGAAGCGCCGGGGTTGGGATACGAGCAGTTCTTC. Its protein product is CASLRDEAPGLGYEQFF.

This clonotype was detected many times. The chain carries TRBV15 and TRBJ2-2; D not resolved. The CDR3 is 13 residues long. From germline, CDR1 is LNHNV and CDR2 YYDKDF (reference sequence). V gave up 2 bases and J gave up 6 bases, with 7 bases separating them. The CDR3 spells CATSRPDPGELFF. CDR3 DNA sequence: TGTGCCACCAGCAGACCGGACCCCGGGGAGCTGTTTTTT.

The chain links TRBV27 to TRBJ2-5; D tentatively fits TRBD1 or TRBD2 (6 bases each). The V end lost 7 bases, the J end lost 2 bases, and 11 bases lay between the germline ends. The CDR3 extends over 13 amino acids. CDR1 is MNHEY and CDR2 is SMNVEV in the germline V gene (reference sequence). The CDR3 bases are TGTGCCAGCACTGGGGGGCCTCAAGAGACCCAGTACTTC. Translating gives CASTGGPQETQYF.

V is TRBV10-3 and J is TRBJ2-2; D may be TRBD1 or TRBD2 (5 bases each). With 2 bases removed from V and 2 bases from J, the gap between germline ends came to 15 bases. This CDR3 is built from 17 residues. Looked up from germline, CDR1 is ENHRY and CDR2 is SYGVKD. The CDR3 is CAISELRMGPNTGELFF. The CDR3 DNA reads TGTGCCATCAGTGAGCTTCGGATGGGACCTAACACCGGGGAGCTGTTTTTT.

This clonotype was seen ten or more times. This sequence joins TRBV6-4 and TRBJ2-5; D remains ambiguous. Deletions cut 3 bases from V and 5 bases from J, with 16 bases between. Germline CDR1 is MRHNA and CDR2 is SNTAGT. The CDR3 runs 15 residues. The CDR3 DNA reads TGTGCCAGCAGTGAACTCGCTGGGCCTGACGAGACCCAGTACTTC. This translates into CASSELAGPDETQYF.

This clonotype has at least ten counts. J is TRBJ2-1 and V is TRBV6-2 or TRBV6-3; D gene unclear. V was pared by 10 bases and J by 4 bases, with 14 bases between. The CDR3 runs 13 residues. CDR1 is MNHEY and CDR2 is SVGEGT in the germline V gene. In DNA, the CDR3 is TGTGCCACCTCAAAGACGGAATACAATGAGCAGTTCTTC. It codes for CATSKTEYNEQFF.

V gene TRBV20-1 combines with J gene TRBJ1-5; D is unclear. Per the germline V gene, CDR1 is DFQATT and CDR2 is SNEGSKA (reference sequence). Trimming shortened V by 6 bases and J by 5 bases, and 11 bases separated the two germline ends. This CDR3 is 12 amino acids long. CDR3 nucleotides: TGCAGTGCAGGACGAACAGATCAGCCCCAGCATTTT. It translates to CSAGRTDQPQHF.